This TCR beta chain came from a study of T cells in Graves' hyperthyroidism and ophthalmopathy. Study-level points and caveats: In the blood, most expanded thyroid clonotypes above 0.001 appeared as well.

In its sample, this clonotype was seen a few times. The antigen is unknown. The CDR3 length is 15 residues. Germline-derived CDR1 and CDR2 are SGHKS and YYEKEE (reference sequence). Trimming removed 4 bases from V and 3 bases from J, with 13 bases in between. There were TCR beta CDR3 regions amplified from RNA transcripts. When the TCR CDR3 underwent first-round RT-PCR, the HTBI primer set was used. MiXCR was run by TCRdb on the multiplex PCR reads, yielding one entry per CDR3 protein. The sample comprises nearly 750,000 distinct CDR3 sequences, 35% of which are singletons, and around a third rests with the top ten.

The rearrangement uses TRBV5-5 and TRBJ2-2; D is unresolved. Sequencing input: blood. This TCR derives from a woman aged 40 to 50 with Graves' hyperthyroidism. DNA for the CDR3: TGTGCCAGCAGCCGAACTCAGAGTGACACCGGGGAGCTGTTTTTT. It is translated as CASSRTQSDTGELFF.